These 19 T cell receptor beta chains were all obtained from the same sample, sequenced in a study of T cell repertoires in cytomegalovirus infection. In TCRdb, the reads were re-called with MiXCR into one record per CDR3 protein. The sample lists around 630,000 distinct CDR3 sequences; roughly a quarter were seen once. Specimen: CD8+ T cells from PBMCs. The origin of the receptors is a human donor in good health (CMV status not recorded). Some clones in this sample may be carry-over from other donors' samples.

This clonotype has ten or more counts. The CDR3 reads CSAYTGDRGRERGYTF. CDR3 nucleotides: TGCAGCGCGTATACCGGGGACAGGGGTCGGGAACGTGGCTACACCTTC. This chain joins TRBV29-1 and TRBJ1-2, with TRBD1 matching 10 bases. The J segment lost 7 bases and the V segment lost 7 bases, leaving 18 bases of the junction unmatched. The CDR3 consists of 16 residues. Looked up from germline, CDR1 is SQVTM and CDR2 is ANQGSEA.

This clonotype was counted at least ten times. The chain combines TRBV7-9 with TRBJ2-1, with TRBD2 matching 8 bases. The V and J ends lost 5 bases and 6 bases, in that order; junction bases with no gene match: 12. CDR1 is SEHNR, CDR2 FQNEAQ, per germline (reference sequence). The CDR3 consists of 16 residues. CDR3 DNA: TGTGCCAGCAGCACTGAAGCGGGGGTTACGTTCAATGAGCAGTTCTTC. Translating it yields CASSTEAGVTFNEQFF.

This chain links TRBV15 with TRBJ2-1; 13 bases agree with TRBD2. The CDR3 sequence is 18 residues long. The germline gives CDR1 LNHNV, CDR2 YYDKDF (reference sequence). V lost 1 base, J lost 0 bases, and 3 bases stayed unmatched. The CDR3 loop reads CATSRVLAGGSSYNEQFF. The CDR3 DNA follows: TGTGCCACCAGCAGAGTACTAGCGGGGGGGAGCTCCTACAATGAGCAGTTCTTC.

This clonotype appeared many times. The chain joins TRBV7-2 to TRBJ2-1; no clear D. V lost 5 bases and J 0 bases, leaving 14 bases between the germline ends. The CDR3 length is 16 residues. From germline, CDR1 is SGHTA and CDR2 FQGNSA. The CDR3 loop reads CASSPTYHSSYNEQFF. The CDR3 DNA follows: TGTGCCAGCAGCCCAACCTATCACAGCTCCTACAATGAGCAGTTCTTC.

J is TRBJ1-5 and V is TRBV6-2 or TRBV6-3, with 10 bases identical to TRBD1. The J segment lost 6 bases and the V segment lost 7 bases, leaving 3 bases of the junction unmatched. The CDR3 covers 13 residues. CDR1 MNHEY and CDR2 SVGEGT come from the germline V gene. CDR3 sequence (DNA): TGTGCCAGCAAAGACAGGGGGCTTCAGCCCCAGCATTTT. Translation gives CASKDRGLQPQHF.

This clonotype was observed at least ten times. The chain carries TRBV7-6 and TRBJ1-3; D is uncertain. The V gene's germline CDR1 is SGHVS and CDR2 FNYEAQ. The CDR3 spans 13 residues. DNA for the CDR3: TGTGCTAGCTCCGAGTCCTCTGGAAACACCATATATTTT. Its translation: CASSESSGNTIYF.

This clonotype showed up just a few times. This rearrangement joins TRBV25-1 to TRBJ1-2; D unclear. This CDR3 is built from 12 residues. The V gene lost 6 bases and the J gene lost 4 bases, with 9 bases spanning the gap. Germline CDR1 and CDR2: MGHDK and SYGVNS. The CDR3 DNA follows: TGTGCCAGCAGGACGGGAAGCTATGGCTACACCTTC. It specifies CASRTGSYGYTF.

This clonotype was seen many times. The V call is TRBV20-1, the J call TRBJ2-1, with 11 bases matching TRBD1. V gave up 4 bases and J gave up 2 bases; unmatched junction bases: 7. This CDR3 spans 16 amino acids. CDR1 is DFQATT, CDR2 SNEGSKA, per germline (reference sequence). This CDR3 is CSANRPGQGAYNEQFF. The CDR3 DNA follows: TGCAGTGCTAATAGGCCGGGACAGGGGGCCTACAATGAGCAGTTCTTC.

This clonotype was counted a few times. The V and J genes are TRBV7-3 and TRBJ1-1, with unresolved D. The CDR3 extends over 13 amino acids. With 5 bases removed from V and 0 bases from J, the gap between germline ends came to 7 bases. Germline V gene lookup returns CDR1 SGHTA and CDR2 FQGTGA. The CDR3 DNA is TGTGCCAGCAGCACAGAAATGAACACTGAAGCTTTCTTT. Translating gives CASSTEMNTEAFF.

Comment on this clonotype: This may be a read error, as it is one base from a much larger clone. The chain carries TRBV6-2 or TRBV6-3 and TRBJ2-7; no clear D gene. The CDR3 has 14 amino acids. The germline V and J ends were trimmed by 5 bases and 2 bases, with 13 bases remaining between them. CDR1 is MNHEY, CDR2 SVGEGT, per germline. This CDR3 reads CASSAETAAYEQYV. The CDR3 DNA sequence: TGTGCCAGCAGTGCCGAAACAGCCGCCTACGAGCAGTACGTC.

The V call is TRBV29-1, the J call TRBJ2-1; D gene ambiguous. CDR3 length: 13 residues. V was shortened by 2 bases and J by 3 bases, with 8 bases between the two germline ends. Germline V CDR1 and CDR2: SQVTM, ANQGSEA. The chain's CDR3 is CSVERTDYNEQFF. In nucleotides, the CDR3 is TGCAGCGTTGAAAGAACCGACTACAATGAGCAGTTCTTC.

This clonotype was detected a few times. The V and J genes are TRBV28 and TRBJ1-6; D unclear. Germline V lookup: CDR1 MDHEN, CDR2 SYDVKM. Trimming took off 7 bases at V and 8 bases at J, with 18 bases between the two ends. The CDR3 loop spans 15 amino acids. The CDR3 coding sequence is TGTGCCAGCACCCTAATGAGGTGGGAGCATTCACCCCTCCACTTT. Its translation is CASTLMRWEHSPLHF. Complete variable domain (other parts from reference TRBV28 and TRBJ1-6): DVKVTQSSRYLVKRTGEKVFLECVQDMDHENMFWYRQDPGLGLRLIYFSYDVKMKEKGDIPEGYSVSREKKERFSLILESASTNQTSMYLCASTLMRWEHSPLHFGNGTRLTVT.

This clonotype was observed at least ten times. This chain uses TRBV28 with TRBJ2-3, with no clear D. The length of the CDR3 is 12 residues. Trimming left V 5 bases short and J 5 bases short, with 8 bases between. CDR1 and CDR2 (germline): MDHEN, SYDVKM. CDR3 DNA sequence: TGTGCCAGCAGTCTATTGGGAGATACGCAGTATTTT. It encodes CASSLLGDTQYF.

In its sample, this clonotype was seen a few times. This CDR3 is CASSMPPQGFQPQHF. In DNA, the CDR3 is TGTGCCAGTAGTATGCCCCCCCAGGGGTTTCAGCCCCAGCATTTT. The chain carries TRBV19 and TRBJ1-5; a weak D match, TRBD1 (6 bases). This CDR3 has 15 amino acids. CDR1 LNHDA and CDR2 SQIVND come from the germline V gene (reference sequence). Between the trimmed V and J ends, which lost 3 bases and 6 bases, there was a span of 15 bases. The full variable domain, in which reference TRBV19 and TRBJ1-5 provide the parts outside the CDR3, is DGGITQSPKYLFRKEGQNVTLSCEQNLNHDAMYWYRQDPGQGLRLIYYSQIVNDFQKGDIAEGYSVSREKKESFPLTVTSAQKNPTAFYLCASSMPPQGFQPQHFGDGTRLSIL.

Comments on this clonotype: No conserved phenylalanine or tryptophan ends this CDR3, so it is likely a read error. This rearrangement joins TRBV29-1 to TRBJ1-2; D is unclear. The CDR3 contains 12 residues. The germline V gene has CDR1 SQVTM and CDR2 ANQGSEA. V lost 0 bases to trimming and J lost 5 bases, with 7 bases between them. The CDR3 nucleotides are TGCAGCGTTGAAGATCGGTTGTATGGCTACACCTCC. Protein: CSVEDRLYGYTS.

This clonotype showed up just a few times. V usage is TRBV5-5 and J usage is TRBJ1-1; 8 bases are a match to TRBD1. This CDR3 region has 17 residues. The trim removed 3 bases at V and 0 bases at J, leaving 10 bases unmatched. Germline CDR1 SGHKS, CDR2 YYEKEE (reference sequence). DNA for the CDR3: TGTGCCAGCAGCTACACACCTAGGACAGGGCTGAACACTGAAGCTTTCTTT. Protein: CASSYTPRTGLNTEAFF.

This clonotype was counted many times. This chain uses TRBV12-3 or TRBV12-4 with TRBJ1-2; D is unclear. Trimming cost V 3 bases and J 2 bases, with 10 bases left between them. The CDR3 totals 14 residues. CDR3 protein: CASSLVGQNYGYTF. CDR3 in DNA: TGTGCCAGCAGTTTGGTTGGGCAGAACTATGGCTACACCTTC.

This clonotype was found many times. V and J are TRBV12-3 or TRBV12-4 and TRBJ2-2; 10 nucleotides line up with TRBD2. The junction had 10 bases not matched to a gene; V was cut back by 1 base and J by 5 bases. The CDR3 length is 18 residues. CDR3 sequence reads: CASSLDGLAGAETGELFF. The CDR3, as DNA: TGTGCCAGCAGTTTAGACGGTCTAGCGGGGGCCGAGACCGGGGAGCTGTTTTTT.

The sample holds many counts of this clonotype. CDR3 DNA: TGTGCCAGCAGTCTTAAGACAGGAAATAGCAATCAGCCCCAGCATTTT. Protein sequence: CASSLKTGNSNQPQHF. This chain uses TRBV6-1 with TRBJ1-5, with D possibly TRBD1 on 6 matching bases. This CDR3 has 16 residues. Germline CDR1 and CDR2: MNHNS and SASEGT. Between the trimmed V and J ends, which lost 5 bases and 0 bases, there was a span of 14 bases.